The 26 T cell receptor beta chains presented below share a single source sample, sequenced in a study of blood T cell repertoires in COVID-19. TCRdb's copy holds only in-frame clones and misses some; the assay was immunoSEQ multiplex PCR. Of about 210,000 clones listed, around 80% were seen once; the top ten hold roughly a tenth. The source material was peripheral blood. The source is a woman older than 75 with COVID-19, enrolled during active disease.

The chain recombines TRBV18 with TRBJ1-2; D remains unclear. Germline lookup yields CDR1 KGHSH and CDR2 LQKENI. Trimming shortened V by 1 base and J by 10 bases, and 10 bases separated the two germline ends. This CDR3 has 12 amino acids. The CDR3 loop is CASSPLGEDYTF. CDR3 sequence (DNA): TGTGCCAGCTCACCACTCGGCGAGGACTACACCTTC.

The chain uses TRBV19 and TRBJ1-2; TRBD1 might be the D (5 bases). Trimming removed 1 base from V and 4 bases from J, with 10 bases in between. The CDR3 loop spans 14 amino acids. In germline, CDR1 is LNHDA, CDR2 SQIVND (reference sequence). CDR3 in amino acids: CASSIAGIIYGYTF. The DNA of the CDR3 is TGTGCCAGTAGTATAGCAGGGATTATCTATGGCTACACCTTC. The full variable domain, rest sourced from reference TRBV19 and TRBJ1-2, is DGGITQSPKYLFRKEGQNVTLSCEQNLNHDAMYWYRQDPGQGLRLIYYSQIVNDFQKGDIAEGYSVSREKKESFPLTVTSAQKNPTAFYLCASSIAGIIYGYTFGSGTRLTVV.

The chain uses TRBV3-1 (or the pseudogene TRBV3-2) and TRBJ1-2, with a possible D match to TRBD1 (6 bases). CDR1 LGHDT and CDR2 YNNKEL come from the germline V gene (reference sequence). This CDR3 comprises 16 residues. V lost 3 bases to trimming and J lost 4 bases, with 18 bases between them. The CDR3, as DNA: TGTGCCAGCAGCCACAACACAGGGTCAGAGGGCTATGGCTACACCTTC. Translated: CASSHNTGSEGYGYTF.

The rearrangement joins TRBV19 to TRBJ1-6; possible D gene TRBD1, 5 bases. Germline CDR1 is LNHDA and CDR2 is SQIVND (reference sequence). V lost 6 bases to trimming and J lost 9 bases, with 12 bases between them. CDR3 length: 13 amino acids. CDR3: CASRTGLSSPLHF. CDR3 DNA sequence: TGTGCCAGTAGAACGGGACTGAGTTCACCCCTCCACTTT.

V usage is TRBV3-1 (or the pseudogene TRBV3-2) and J usage is TRBJ2-1; 12 bases line up with TRBD2. The CDR3 totals 19 residues. The ends lost 6 bases at V and 5 bases at J; junction bases unmatched: 17. Germline V lookup: CDR1 LGHDT, CDR2 YNNKEL (reference sequence). The chain's CDR3 is CASSRRPKTSGGIHNEQFF. The CDR3 coding sequence is TGTGCCAGCAGTCGCCGTCCCAAGACTAGCGGGGGTATTCACAATGAGCAGTTCTTC.

The chain employs TRBV6-5 and TRBJ2-7, with TRBD1 matching over 8 bases. Germline V gene sequence: CDR1 MNHEY, CDR2 SVGAGI. The CDR3 contains 15 residues. V trimming: 7 bases; J trimming: 5 bases; junction bases outside the gene matches: 13. CDR3 DNA: TGTGCCAGCATCACCGGGACAGGACGCATCAACGAGCAGTACTTC. Residues: CASITGTGRINEQYF.

V gene TRBV5-1 combines with J gene TRBJ1-2, with D maybe TRBD1 (5 bases). Trimming shortened V by 4 bases and J by 1 base, and 8 bases separated the two germline ends. The CDR3 extends over 13 amino acids. Germline V gene data show CDR1 as SGHRS and CDR2 as YFSETQ. CDR3 protein: CASSQTVNYGYTF. The CDR3, as DNA: TGCGCCAGCAGCCAGACAGTTAACTATGGCTACACCTTC.

The chain is built from TRBV5-1 and TRBJ1-4; maybe TRBD1 (6 bases). In germline, CDR1 is SGHRS, CDR2 YFSETQ. V lost 4 bases and J 8 bases, leaving 15 bases between the germline ends. The CDR3 length is 14 residues. The CDR3 DNA is TGCGCCAGCAGCACAGGGCCGAGTACGGAAAAACTGTTTTTT. This translates into CASSTGPSTEKLFF.

The V gene is TRBV5-1, the J gene TRBJ2-3; the D gene is possibly TRBD1 (5 bases). Germline loops: CDR1 SGHRS, CDR2 YFSETQ. The CDR3 covers 15 residues. With 1 base removed from V and 0 bases from J, the gap between germline ends came to 9 bases. CDR3 DNA sequence: TGCGCCAGCAGCTTGACTCCAGGGAGCACAGATACGCAGTATTTT. Its protein product is CASSLTPGSTDTQYF.

The J gene is TRBJ1-6, the V gene TRBV2; no clear D. Germline assignment: CDR1 SNHLY and CDR2 FYNNEI. CDR3 length: 14 residues. Trimming stripped 6 bases from V and 5 bases from J, with 11 bases between. The CDR3 here is CASSLNSNNSPLHF. CDR3 coding DNA: TGTGCCAGCAGCCTGAATTCTAATAATTCACCCCTCCACTTT.

The chain combines TRBV7-9 with TRBJ2-4; TRBD2 matches at 11 bases. The trim removed 1 base at V and 3 bases at J, leaving 5 bases unmatched. This CDR3 has 17 residues. Germline CDR1 SEHNR, CDR2 FQNEAQ (reference sequence). The CDR3 reads CASSLGLAGIDKNIQYF. The DNA for the CDR3 is TGTGCCAGCAGCTTAGGACTAGCGGGGATTGACAAAAACATTCAGTACTTC.

This clone has only a few counts. The V and J genes are TRBV6-2 or TRBV6-3 and TRBJ1-2; D perhaps matches TRBD1 (5 bases). Germline V gives CDR1 MNHEY, CDR2 SVGEGT. V was pared by 5 bases and J by 7 bases, with 14 bases between. The CDR3 runs 13 residues. The CDR3 DNA reads TGTGCCAGCAGTCCCCTGGCCGGGGGTGGCTACACCTTC. This gives the protein CASSPLAGGGYTF.

The V and J genes are TRBV30 and TRBJ2-3; TRBD2 matches at 12 bases. CDR1 is GTSNPN, CDR2 SVGIG, per germline (reference sequence). CDR3 length equals 17 residues. V trimming: 0 bases; J trimming: 9 bases; junction bases outside the gene matches: 13. CDR3 bases: TGTGCCTGGAGTGTAGGGAGACTAGCGGGGGTGGGACAAACGCAGTATTTT. It translates to CAWSVGRLAGVGQTQYF.

This chain links TRBV6-2 or TRBV6-3 with TRBJ2-3; the D gene is possibly TRBD1 (6 bases). This CDR3 spans 15 amino acids. V was pared by 2 bases and J by 0 bases, with 9 bases between. Germline V gives CDR1 MNHEY, CDR2 SVGEGT. The CDR3: CASSYVGGSTDTQYF. The CDR3 DNA is TGTGCCAGCAGTTACGTTGGGGGCAGCACAGATACGCAGTATTTT.

This clone occurred once. This sequence joins TRBV5-1 and TRBJ2-1; 8 bases map to TRBD1. Trimming at V came to 2 bases and at J to 5 bases, leaving 6 bases not matched to a gene. CDR3 length equals 15 residues. CDR1 is SGHRS, CDR2 YFSETQ, per germline. CDR3 sequence reads: CASSFWTGSNNEQFF. CDR3 sequence (DNA): TGCGCCAGCAGCTTCTGGACAGGGTCGAACAATGAGCAGTTCTTC.

The V call is TRBV5-1, the J call TRBJ2-1, with TRBD2 matching over 10 bases. The CDR3 spans 15 residues. Trimming removed 4 bases from V and 9 bases from J; junction bases left unmatched: 10. Per the germline V gene, CDR1 is SGHRS and CDR2 is YFSETQ. The chain's CDR3 is CASSPQAGGPGEQFF. CDR3 sequence (DNA): TGCGCCAGCAGCCCCCAAGCGGGGGGGCCCGGTGAGCAGTTCTTC. Looking up the rest from reference TRBV5-1 and TRBJ2-1 gives the full variable domain: KAGVTQTPRYLIKTRGQQVTLSCSPISGHRSVSWYQQTPGQGLQFLFEYFSETQRNKGNFPGRFSGRQFSNSRSEMNVSTLELGDSALYLCASSPQAGGPGEQFFGPGTRLTVL.

With regard to this clone: Its ends do not fully match the called genes, so a read error is possible. The rearrangement links TRBV5-1 to TRBJ2-3; 12 bases are a match to TRBD1. CDR1 is SGHRS, CDR2 YFSETQ, per germline. The CDR3 covers 15 residues. CDR3 loop: CASSPGTGGTDTQYF. The CDR3 nucleotides read TGCGCCAGCAGCCCTGGGACAGGGGGCACGGATACGCAGTATTTT.

The chain recombines TRBV5-4 with TRBJ1-6, with TRBD1 as a possible D gene (6 bases). Trimming removed 5 bases at V and 5 bases at J, with 11 bases between. Germline V gene lookup returns CDR1 SGHNT and CDR2 YYREEE (reference sequence). This CDR3 has 14 amino acids. CDR3 in amino acids: CASRPGGHNSPLHF. The CDR3 DNA sequence: TGTGCCAGCAGACCCGGGGGGCATAATTCACCCCTCCACTTT.

The chain is built from TRBV10-1 and TRBJ2-1; no firm D call. Germline CDR1 WNHNN, CDR2 SYGVQD (reference sequence). V was clipped by 5 bases and J by 6 bases, with 11 bases between them. CDR3 length: 13 residues. The CDR3 bases are TGCGCCAGCAGTAGCCCGGGTTTCAATGAGCAGTTCTTC. It yields the protein CASSSPGFNEQFF.

The chain couples TRBV15 to TRBJ2-7, with D tentatively TRBD1 (5 bases). The CDR3 is 14 amino acids. Trimming cost V 0 bases and J 2 bases, with 8 bases left between them. Germline V lookup: CDR1 LNHNV, CDR2 YYDKDF (reference sequence). The CDR3 DNA is TGTGCCACCAGCAGAGATCAGGGAACCTACGAGCAGTACTTC. It translates to CATSRDQGTYEQYF.

The chain combines TRBV3-1 (or the pseudogene TRBV3-2) with TRBJ2-5; D ambiguous. With 0 bases removed from V and 4 bases from J, the gap between germline ends came to 18 bases. The CDR3 is 17 residues long. CDR1 and CDR2 (germline): LGHDT, YNNKEL (reference sequence). CDR3 nucleotide sequence: TGTGCCAGCAGCCAAGAAAAGAAAGCTCTCCGTGGAGAGACCCAGTACTTC. Translation: CASSQEKKALRGETQYF.

The V and J genes are TRBV27 and TRBJ2-1; unclear D gene. The ends were cut back, 6 bases at V and 3 bases at J, with 9 bases in the middle. Germline V gene sequence: CDR1 MNHEY, CDR2 SMNVEV (reference sequence). This CDR3 contains 13 residues. The DNA for the CDR3 is TGTGCCAGCAGACTCTCTAGCTACAATGAGCAGTTCTTC. Translated: CASRLSSYNEQFF.

The V and J genes are TRBV6-1 and TRBJ2-7; weak D call: TRBD2 (5 bases). V was shortened by 7 bases and J by 1 base, with 14 bases between the two germline ends. The CDR3 length is 14 residues. CDR1 and CDR2 (germline): MNHNS, SASEGT. The CDR3 sequence: CASTLDSVSYEQYF. DNA for the CDR3: TGTGCCAGCACCCTGGACTCGGTTTCCTACGAGCAGTACTTC.

This sequence joins TRBV9 and TRBJ2-7; 12 positions match TRBD2. CDR1 is SGDLS, CDR2 YYNGEE, per germline. The CDR3 spans 16 residues. The junction had 7 bases not matched to a gene; V was cut back by 2 bases and J by 4 bases. The CDR3 loop is CASSVLAGGPVYEQYF. For the CDR3, the DNA is TGTGCCAGCAGCGTCCTAGCGGGGGGGCCAGTTTACGAGCAGTACTTC.

J is TRBJ2-5 and V is TRBV7-9; possibly TRBD2 for D (6 bases). The length of the CDR3 is 15 residues. Trimming removed 7 bases at V and 5 bases at J, with 20 bases between. Per germline, CDR1 SEHNR and CDR2 FQNEAQ (reference sequence). CDR3 amino acids: CASTPGGAVRETQYF. The CDR3 coding sequence is TGTGCCAGCACCCCCGGGGGAGCCGTCCGGGAGACCCAGTACTTC.

The rearrangement uses TRBV7-9 and TRBJ1-2; D gene uncertain. The ends were cut back, 7 bases at V and 6 bases at J, with 18 bases in the middle. The CDR3 has 14 residues. CDR1 and CDR2 (germline): SEHNR, FQNEAQ (reference sequence). CDR3 nucleotide sequence: TGTGCCAGCACCCTGACGGAGGGAATACATGGCTACACCTTC. It translates to CASTLTEGIHGYTF.